A selection of T cell receptor beta chains follows, all from one sample in a study of blood T cell repertoires in COVID-19. Libraries were prepared by immunoSEQ multiplex PCR; TCRdb keeps only in-frame clonotypes and omits some of them. The sample gives under 200,000 clones, roughly 88% of which show up once; 10% to 15% is in the top ten. The source material was PBMCs or T cells enriched from blood (not recorded which). The source is a woman aged 55-70 years who had recovered from COVID-19. CDR3s include the opening cysteine and the closing phenylalanine or tryptophan.

J gene | V gene | CDR3 protein
TRBJ1-4 | TRBV2 | CASSGPDSEKLFF
TRBJ1-5 | TRBV18 | CASSPATGVNQPQHF
TRBJ2-1 | TRBV7-8 | CASSPRGGLDNEQFF
TRBJ1-1 | TRBV19 | CASGTGNTEAFF
TRBJ1-3 | TRBV19 | CASSTYRDSNSGNTIYF
TRBJ1-5 | TRBV10-2 | CASSEWEKGLNQPQHF
TRBJ2-1 | TRBV24-1 | CATSDRGIRQQFF
TRBJ1-6 | TRBV28 | CASLGSSYNSPLHF
TRBJ2-3 | TRBV19 | CASSRGHSTSTDTQYF
TRBJ1-6 | TRBV6-1 | CASSEQSNNSPLHF
TRBJ1-4 | TRBV18 | CASSPSGEKLFF
TRBJ1-6 | TRBV7-3 | CASSEQQGANSPLHF
TRBJ1-5 | TRBV18 | CASSPTGGGNQPQHF
TRBJ1-2 | TRBV2 | CASKRDDYGYTF
TRBJ2-1 | TRBV27 | CASSPTPGLAGGQFHEQFF
TRBJ2-5 | TRBV3-1/TRBV3-2 | CASCSGGRETQYF
TRBJ2-7 | TRBV9 | CASSPRYRCSYEQYF
TRBJ1-1 | TRBV5-1 | CASSFGQGHTEAFF
TRBJ2-5 | TRBV5-1 | CASSSQPGGQETQYF
TRBJ2-5 | TRBV11-2 | CASSLRETQYF
TRBJ1-2 | TRBV5-4 | CASSLQDRANYGYTF
TRBJ2-1 | TRBV9 | CASSATGGLDEQFF
TRBJ2-3 | TRBV7-9 | CASSLLGGIDTQYF
TRBJ2-5 | TRBV3-1/TRBV3-2 | CASSPARETQYF
TRBJ1-5 | TRBV19 | CASTRGQYGVQPQHF
TRBJ2-1 | TRBV5-1 | CASSFGGGASYNEQFF
TRBJ2-7 | TRBV19 | CASSLAGGSYEQYF
TRBJ1-5 | TRBV28 | CASSLPNDRVQPQHF
TRBJ1-2 | TRBV13 | CASSSGRRRDYGYTF
TRBJ2-5 | TRBV19 | CASSMAGRWETQYF
TRBJ1-5 | TRBV7-2 | CASSSLRDQPQHF
TRBJ2-2 | TRBV7-8 | CASSKGLAGGGHTGELFF
TRBJ1-5 | TRBV28 | CASSLTGVFNQPQHF
TRBJ1-1 | TRBV2 | CASSVMGREAFF
TRBJ2-3 | TRBV13 | CASSLETSGSIDTQYF
TRBJ2-7 | TRBV27 | CASSLSGGSYEQYF
TRBJ2-3 | TRBV9 | CASSAFGGLAGVLRTDTQYF
TRBJ2-7 | TRBV28 | CASSTVYEQYF
TRBJ2-1 | TRBV10-3 | CAIPGTSGSSVNEQFF
TRBJ1-2 | TRBV2 | CASSETAGGYTF
TRBJ1-1 | TRBV30 | CAWSVLWGDTEAFF
TRBJ1-2 | TRBV11-1 | CASSQGLVYGYTF
TRBJ1-6 | TRBV4-1 | CASSQIQGADSPLHF
TRBJ2-5 | TRBV21-1 | CASSKGSKLQETQYF
TRBJ2-1 | TRBV3-1/TRBV3-2 | CASSRTGRSDEQFF
TRBJ2-5 | TRBV5-1 | CASSGQGWETQYF